This T cell receptor (beta chain) was sequenced during a study of T cell responses to AZD1222 COVID-19 vaccine. The V gene's germline CDR1 is LGHDT and CDR2 YNNKEL (reference sequence). The CDR3 loop spans 17 amino acids. With V trimmed by 3 bases and J by 4 bases, 14 bases remained unmatched. The table came from immunoSEQ multiplex PCR; TCRdb's copy has only in-frame clones and leaves some out. Here the sample spans about 130,000 clones, less than 95% being singletons. For this clone: Its antigen is unknown.

General study points: CD4 TCRs covered the whole spike, strongest at regions 160-218 and 743-854. Donors were mostly white British, more females; clonal diversity possibly underestimated. Seropositive AZD1222 recipients at baseline numbered only five or six.

The sample in question was peripheral blood, obtained on day 0 of MenACWY control vaccination. The sequence derives from an adult in good health. The chain couples TRBV3-1 (or the pseudogene TRBV3-2) to TRBJ2-5, with 7 bases aligning to TRBD2. The CDR3 region has the DNA TGTGCCAGCAGCCAGTGGGGGGGAGCCCAGATGGGAGAGACCCAGTACTTC. Amino acids: CASSQWGGAQMGETQYF.